This T cell receptor (beta chain) was sequenced in a study of blood T cells in healthy people across ages. The CDR3 has 14 amino acids. The V end lost 6 bases, the J end lost 1 base, and 11 bases lay between the germline ends. Together with a sample-barcoded 5' primer, a J-beta primer mix was included in a second PCR lasting roughly 6 to 12 cycles. TCRdb independently ran MiXCR on the 5' RACE reads; one entry per CDR3 protein. Counted here are about a million distinct CDR3 sequences, 45% to 50% occurring once; the ten biggest clones make up around an eighth. A note on this clonotype: Its antigen remains unknown.

General study points: Diversity was higher, and naive CD4+ cells more numerous, in long-lived donors than in aged donors.

No fewer than 5.5 micrograms of total RNA were isolated from every sample. This rearrangement joins TRBV12-3 or TRBV12-4 to TRBJ2-3; D possibly corresponds to TRBD2 (5 bases). This sequence originates from a young man in good health. The sample comprised blood. The CDR3 sequence is CASRRLGGTDTQYF. The DNA for the CDR3 is TGTGCCAGCAGACGACTCGGGGGCACAGATACGCAGTATTTT.